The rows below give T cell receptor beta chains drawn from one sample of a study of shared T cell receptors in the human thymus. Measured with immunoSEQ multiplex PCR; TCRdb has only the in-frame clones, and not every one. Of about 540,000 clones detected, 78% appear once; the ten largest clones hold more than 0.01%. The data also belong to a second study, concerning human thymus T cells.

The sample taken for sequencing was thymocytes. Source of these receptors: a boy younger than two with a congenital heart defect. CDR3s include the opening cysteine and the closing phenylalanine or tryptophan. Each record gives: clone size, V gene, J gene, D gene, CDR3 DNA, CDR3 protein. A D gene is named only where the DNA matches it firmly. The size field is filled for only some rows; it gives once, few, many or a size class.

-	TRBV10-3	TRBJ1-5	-	TGTGCCATCAGTGAAAAACTACAGGGTCAGCCCCAGCATTTT	CAISEKLQGQPQHF
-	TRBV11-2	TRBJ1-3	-	TGTGCCAGCAGCCGCGCGCCCTCTGGAAACACCATATATTTT	CASSRAPSGNTIYF
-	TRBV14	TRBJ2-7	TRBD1	TGTGCCAGCAGCCAAGCCCACCGACAGGGGGCTCCCTATCCTGGCTACGAGCAGTACTTC	CASSQAHRQGAPYPGYEQYF
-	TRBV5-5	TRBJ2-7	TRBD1	TGTGCCAGCAGCTTGGGCCCGGGACAGGGGGCGTGCGAGCAGTACTTC	CASSLGPGQGACEQYF
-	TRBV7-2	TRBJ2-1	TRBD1	TGTGCCAGCAGCCCAGGGGGCGGATACTCGCTTAGCTCCTACAATGAGCAGTTCTTC	CASSPGGGYSLSSYNEQFF
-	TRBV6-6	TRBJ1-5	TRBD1	TGTGCCAGCAGTCGGGACAGGGGATTTCAGCCCCAGCATTTT	CASSRDRGFQPQHF
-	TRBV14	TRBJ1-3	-	TGTGCCAGCAGCCAAGATGGGGCCCCACACAGGGCTGGAAACACCATATATTTT	CASSQDGAPHRAGNTIYF
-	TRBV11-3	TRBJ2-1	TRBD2	TGTGCCAGCAGCCCTGGACTAGAGCCCTACAATGAGCAGTTCTTC	CASSPGLEPYNEQFF
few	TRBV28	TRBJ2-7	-	TGTGCCAGCAGTTTCCCCGGCGGGGAGGTCTCCTACGAGCAGTACTTC	CASSFPGGEVSYEQYF
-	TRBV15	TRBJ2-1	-	TGTGCCACCAGCAGAGGAGCGAGTGCGGAGCAGTTCTTC	CATSRGASAEQFF
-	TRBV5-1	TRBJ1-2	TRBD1	TGCGCCAGCAGCCCGACCCCGGTGGGACAGCAAATCGCTAACTATGGCTACACCTTC	CASSPTPVGQQIANYGYTF
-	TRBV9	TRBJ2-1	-	TGTGCCAGCAGCCCAGGTATCGATGAGCAGTTCTTC	CASSPGIDEQFF
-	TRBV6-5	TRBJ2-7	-	TGTGCCAGCAGTTACTCACCCAAGACAGGCTCCTACGAGCAGTACTTC	CASSYSPKTGSYEQYF
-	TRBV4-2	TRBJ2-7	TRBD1	TGTGCCAGTCCACACAAGCTGCGGGACAGGGGCACCTACGAGCAGTACTTC	CASPHKLRDRGTYEQYF
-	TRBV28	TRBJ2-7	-	TGTGCCAGCAGCATGGGACAGAGAGGGAACAAGTTCTCTAAGGGAGGGCAGTACTTC	CASSMGQRGNKFSKGGQYF
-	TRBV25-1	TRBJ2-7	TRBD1	TGTGCCAGCAGTGATCAAGTCCCGGGACAGGGGAGGTACGAGCAGTACTTC	CASSDQVPGQGRYEQYF
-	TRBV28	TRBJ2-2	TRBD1	TGTGCCAGCATCAGCCCCTCACAGGGGTGGTACACCGGGGAGCTGTTTTTT	CASISPSQGWYTGELFF
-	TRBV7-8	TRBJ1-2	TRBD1	TGTGCCAGCAGCTTAGGGGCAGGGGGCTATGGCTACACCTTC	CASSLGAGGYGYTF
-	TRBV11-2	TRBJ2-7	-	TGTGCCAGCAGCTTAGTTCGGCAGGGTGGCGAGCAGTACTTC	CASSLVRQGGEQYF
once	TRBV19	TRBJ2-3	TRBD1	TGTGCCAGTAGTATTATGGGACAGGGTAAGGCAGATACGCAGTATTTT	CASSIMGQGKADTQYF
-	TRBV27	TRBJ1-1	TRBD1	TGTGCCAGCAGAGCGACAGGGGTGGACACTGAAGCTTTCTTT	CASRATGVDTEAFF
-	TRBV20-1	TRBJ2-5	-	TGCAGTGCCCCGGGCGGGGAGACCCAGTACTTC	CSAPGGETQYF
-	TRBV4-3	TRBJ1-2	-	TGCGCCAGCAGCCAAGATACAGACTATGGCTACACCTTC	CASSQDTDYGYTF
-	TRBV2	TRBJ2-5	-	TGTGCCAGCAGGAAGGGAACGTCTAGCAGAAAGACCCAGTACTTC	CASRKGTSSRKTQYF
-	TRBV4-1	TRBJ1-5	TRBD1	TGCGCCAGCAGCCAAGATACGACAGGGTGGGATCAGCCCCAGCATTTT	CASSQDTTGWDQPQHF
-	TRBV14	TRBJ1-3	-	TGTGCCAGCAGCCAATTCCGGAGCTCTGGAAACACCATATATTTT	CASSQFRSSGNTIYF
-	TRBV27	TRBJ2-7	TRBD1	TGTGCCAGCGGGACGACAGGGGGCGCGGAGCGGGAGCCCTACGAGCAGTACTTC	CASGTTGGAEREPYEQYF
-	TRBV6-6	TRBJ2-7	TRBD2	TGTGCCAGCAGTTACTCCCCGGGACTAGCCTCCTACGAGCAGTACTTC	CASSYSPGLASYEQYF
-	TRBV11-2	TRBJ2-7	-	TGTGCCAGCAGCTTTGGGCGGGTCTTCTCCTACGAGCAGTACTTC	CASSFGRVFSYEQYF
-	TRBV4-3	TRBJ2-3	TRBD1	TGCGCCAGCAGCCAACAACAGGGGGGCACAGATACGCAGTATTTT	CASSQQQGGTDTQYF
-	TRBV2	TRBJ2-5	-	TGTGCCAGCTTGCGGGGCCGAGGGACCCAGTACTTC	CASLRGRGTQYF
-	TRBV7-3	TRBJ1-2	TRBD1	TGTGCCAGCAGCCCCCGACAGGGGGACGACTATGGCTACACCTTC	CASSPRQGDDYGYTF
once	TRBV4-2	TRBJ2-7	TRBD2	TGTGCCAGCAGCTCTAGCGGCTCCTACGAGCAGTACTTC	CASSSSGSYEQYF
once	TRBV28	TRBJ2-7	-	TGTGCCAGCACCCCGACGGGTTCCTACGAGCAGTACTTC	CASTPTGSYEQYF
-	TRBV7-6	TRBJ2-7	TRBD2	TGTGCCAGCAGCTCCAATGTGGGGGGGTCCTACGAGCAGTACTTC	CASSSNVGGSYEQYF
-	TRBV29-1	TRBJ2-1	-	TGCAGCGTTGAACGCGGCAATGAGCAGTTCTTC	CSVERGNEQFF
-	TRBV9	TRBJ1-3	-	TGTGCCAGCAGCTCAGCGCAGGGCCCCTCTGGAAACACCATATATTTT	CASSSAQGPSGNTIYF
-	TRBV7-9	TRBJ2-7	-	TGTGCCAGCAGCCCCAGTCGTCACAAGACCTACGAGCAGTACTTC	CASSPSRHKTYEQYF
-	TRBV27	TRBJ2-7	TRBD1	TGTGCCAGCAGTGATCCGGGACAGGGTTTATACGAGCAGTACTTC	CASSDPGQGLYEQYF
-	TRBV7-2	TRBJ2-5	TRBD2	TGTGCCAGCAGCCTAGCGGGAGAGGGCCAAGAGACCCAGTACTTC	CASSLAGEGQETQYF
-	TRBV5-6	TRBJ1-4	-	TGTGCCAGCAGCTCAACGGGCAGGGCCAAAGAAAAACTGTTTTTT	CASSSTGRAKEKLFF
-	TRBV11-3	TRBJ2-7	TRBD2	TGTGCCAGCAGCTCAGGGGGGACTAGCGGGACCTCCTACGAGCAGTACTTC	CASSSGGTSGTSYEQYF